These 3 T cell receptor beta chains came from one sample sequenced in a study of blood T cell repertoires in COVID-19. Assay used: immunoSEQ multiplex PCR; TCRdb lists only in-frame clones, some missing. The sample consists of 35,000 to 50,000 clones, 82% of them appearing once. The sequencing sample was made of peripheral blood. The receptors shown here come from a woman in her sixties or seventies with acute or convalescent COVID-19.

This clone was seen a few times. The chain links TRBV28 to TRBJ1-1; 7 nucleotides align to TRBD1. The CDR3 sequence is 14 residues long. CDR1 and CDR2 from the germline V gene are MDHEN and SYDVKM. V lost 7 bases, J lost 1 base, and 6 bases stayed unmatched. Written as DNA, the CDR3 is TGTGCCAGCATCGAGGGGGCAGGGAACACTGAAGCTTTCTTT. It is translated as CASIEGAGNTEAFF.

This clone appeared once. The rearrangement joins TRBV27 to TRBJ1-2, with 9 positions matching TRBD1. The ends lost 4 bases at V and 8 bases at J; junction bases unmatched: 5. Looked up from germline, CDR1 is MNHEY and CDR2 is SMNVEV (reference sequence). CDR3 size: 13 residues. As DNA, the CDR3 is TGTGCCAGCAGTTCTCGGGACAGGGACGGCTACACCTTC. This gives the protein CASSSRDRDGYTF.

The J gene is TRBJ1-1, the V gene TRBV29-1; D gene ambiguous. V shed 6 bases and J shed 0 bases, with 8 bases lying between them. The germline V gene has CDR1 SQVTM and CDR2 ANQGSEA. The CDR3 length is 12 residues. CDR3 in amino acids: CSVAMLNTEAFF. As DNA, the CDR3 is TGCAGCGTCGCGATGTTGAACACTGAAGCTTTCTTT.